Listed below are T cell receptor beta chains from one sample, sequenced in a study of blood T cells in healthy people across ages. TCRdb re-derived calls from the 5' RACE reads in MiXCR, one entry per CDR3 protein. The sample contains roughly 1.5 million distinct CDR3 sequences, roughly 43% of which appear only once. The sequencing input was blood. Source of these receptors: a young woman in good health. CDR3s include the opening cysteine and the closing phenylalanine or tryptophan. The order of the fields is clone size, V gene, D gene, J gene, CDR3 DNA, CDR3 protein. The D gene is left open where the match is weak. The size entry is marked missing in some rows and otherwise reads once, few, many or a size class.

clone size: -; V gene: TRBV5-1; D gene: TRBD2; J gene: TRBJ2-1; CDR3 DNA: TGCGCCAGCAGCAGTACTAGCGGGAGTGTACTTGAGCAGTTCTTC; CDR3 protein: CASSSTSGSVLEQFF
clone size: few; V gene: TRBV7-2; D gene: -; J gene: TRBJ2-7; CDR3 DNA: TGTGCCAGCAGCCTAAATGGTCTCAGCTCCTACAATGAGCAGTACTTC; CDR3 protein: CASSLNGLSSYNEQYF
clone size: many; V gene: TRBV6-6; D gene: -; J gene: TRBJ2-1; CDR3 DNA: TGTGCCAGCAGCCCCGGGACGGAAAAGCAGTTCTTC; CDR3 protein: CASSPGTEKQFF
clone size: -; V gene: TRBV12-3/TRBV12-4; D gene: -; J gene: TRBJ2-7; CDR3 DNA: TGTGCCAGCAGTTATCAGGCAACAGGACACTACGAGCAGTACTTC; CDR3 protein: CASSYQATGHYEQYF
clone size: -; V gene: TRBV20-1; D gene: TRBD2; J gene: TRBJ2-1; CDR3 DNA: TGCAGTGCTCGACTAGCGGGAGGCTGGTCCTACAATGAGCAGTTCTTC; CDR3 protein: CSARLAGGWSYNEQFF
clone size: -; V gene: TRBV4-1; D gene: TRBD1; J gene: TRBJ2-7; CDR3 DNA: TGCGCCAGCAGTCGTGGACCGGGACAGGGGGACGAGCAGTACTTC; CDR3 protein: CASSRGPGQGDEQYF
clone size: few; V gene: TRBV7-2; D gene: -; J gene: TRBJ2-7; CDR3 DNA: TGTGCCAGCAGCTTACCAGGGCCCTACGAGCAGTACTTC; CDR3 protein: CASSLPGPYEQYF
clone size: few; V gene: TRBV28; D gene: TRBD1; J gene: TRBJ2-3; CDR3 DNA: TGTGCCAGCAGGACAGGGGGACGGGATACGCAGTATTTT; CDR3 protein: CASRTGGRDTQYF
clone size: -; V gene: TRBV5-6; D gene: -; J gene: TRBJ1-2; CDR3 DNA: TGTGCCAGCAGCCGGAGGGGCAGGCTCTATGGCTACACCTTC; CDR3 protein: CASSRRGRLYGYTF
clone size: -; V gene: TRBV20-1; D gene: -; J gene: TRBJ1-5; CDR3 DNA: TGCAGTGCTGAACAGCAGGGTTTCGGCAATCAGCCCCAGCATTTT; CDR3 protein: CSAEQQGFGNQPQHF
clone size: -; V gene: TRBV12-3/TRBV12-4; D gene: -; J gene: TRBJ2-2; CDR3 DNA: TGTGCCAGCAGTTTCCAGGGAGCCACCGGGGAGCTGTTTTTT; CDR3 protein: CASSFQGATGELFF
clone size: -; V gene: TRBV7-9; D gene: TRBD2; J gene: TRBJ2-5; CDR3 DNA: TGTGCCAGCAGCTTAGTCCGCGGGGGGGTCCAAGGGACCCAGTACTTC; CDR3 protein: CASSLVRGGVQGTQYF
clone size: few; V gene: TRBV20-1; D gene: -; J gene: TRBJ2-7; CDR3 DNA: TGCAGTGCTAGTCCACTATCGGGGGCCGATGAGCAGTACTTC; CDR3 protein: CSASPLSGADEQYF
clone size: -; V gene: TRBV6-1; D gene: TRBD1; J gene: TRBJ2-7; CDR3 DNA: TGTGCCAGCAGTGAAGACAGGGGTCCGCCGGGCGAGCAGTACTTC; CDR3 protein: CASSEDRGPPGEQYF
clone size: -; V gene: TRBV20-1; D gene: TRBD2; J gene: TRBJ2-3; CDR3 DNA: TGCAGTGCTAGTTCTCTTTGGCGGGAGTCCCTCACAGATACGCAGTATTTT; CDR3 protein: CSASSLWRESLTDTQYF
clone size: -; V gene: TRBV20-1; D gene: -; J gene: TRBJ1-4; CDR3 DNA: TGCAGTGCCCACGCGCATACTGAAAAACTGTTTTTT; CDR3 protein: CSAHAHTEKLFF
clone size: few; V gene: TRBV5-1; D gene: TRBD2; J gene: TRBJ2-7; CDR3 DNA: TGCGCCAGCAGAGGGACTAGCGGGAGGGCCGGGAACGAGCAGTACTTC; CDR3 protein: CASRGTSGRAGNEQYF
clone size: -; V gene: TRBV16; D gene: TRBD2; J gene: TRBJ2-5; CDR3 DNA: TGTGCCAGCAGCCAAGACGCGGGGGGGCGAGAGACCCAGTACTTC; CDR3 protein: CASSQDAGGRETQYF
clone size: -; V gene: TRBV30; D gene: -; J gene: TRBJ2-3; CDR3 DNA: TGTGCCTGGAGTTCTGGCCCTCGGGGTACGCAGTATTTT; CDR3 protein: CAWSSGPRGTQYF
clone size: -; V gene: TRBV5-5; D gene: TRBD1; J gene: TRBJ2-3; CDR3 DNA: TGTGCCAGCAGCGGACCGGGACAGAGCACAGATACGCAGTATTTT; CDR3 protein: CASSGPGQSTDTQYF
clone size: few; V gene: TRBV3-1; D gene: -; J gene: TRBJ2-7; CDR3 DNA: TGTGCCAGCAGCCGCGACAGGGAGCAGTACTTC; CDR3 protein: CASSRDREQYF
clone size: -; V gene: TRBV20-1; D gene: -; J gene: TRBJ2-7; CDR3 DNA: TGCAGTGCTGGATTTTATGTGCGCGAGCAGTACTTC; CDR3 protein: CSAGFYVREQYF
clone size: -; V gene: TRBV27; D gene: TRBD1; J gene: TRBJ1-4; CDR3 DNA: TGTGCCGGCGGTGGGGCGGACAGGGAAAAACTGTTTTTT; CDR3 protein: CAGGGADREKLFF
clone size: -; V gene: TRBV24-1; D gene: -; J gene: TRBJ2-2; CDR3 DNA: TGTGCCACCAGTGAAGGCTCCACCGGGGAGCTGTTTTTT; CDR3 protein: CATSEGSTGELFF
clone size: once; V gene: TRBV12-3/TRBV12-4; D gene: TRBD2; J gene: TRBJ2-5; CDR3 DNA: TGTGCCAGCAGTTTGGTCAGCGGGGGGCCTCAAGAGACCCAGTACTTC; CDR3 protein: CASSLVSGGPQETQYF
clone size: -; V gene: TRBV7-2; D gene: TRBD1; J gene: TRBJ1-5; CDR3 DNA: TGTGCCAGCAGCTTAGTCACACGAGACAGGGGGTTGCCCCAGCATTTT; CDR3 protein: CASSLVTRDRGLPQHF
clone size: few; V gene: TRBV9; D gene: TRBD1; J gene: TRBJ2-1; CDR3 DNA: TGTGCCAGCAGCGAGGGACAGGGGTGGAATGAGCAGTTCTTC; CDR3 protein: CASSEGQGWNEQFF
clone size: -; V gene: TRBV6-5; D gene: -; J gene: TRBJ2-4; CDR3 DNA: TGTGCCAGCAGTACCGGAGGGATTCTAGCCAAAAACATTCAGTACTTC; CDR3 protein: CASSTGGILAKNIQYF
clone size: many; V gene: TRBV29-1; D gene: TRBD2; J gene: TRBJ2-3; CDR3 DNA: TGCAGCGTTGAAGCCGGGACTAGCTCAGATACGCAGTATTTT; CDR3 protein: CSVEAGTSSDTQYF
clone size: -; V gene: TRBV15; D gene: TRBD2; J gene: TRBJ2-2; CDR3 DNA: TGTGCCACCAGCACCTCCCCCCCGGGACTAACGAACCCCGGGGAGCTGTTTTTT; CDR3 protein: CATSTSPPGLTNPGELFF
clone size: -; V gene: TRBV7-2; D gene: TRBD2; J gene: TRBJ2-1; CDR3 DNA: TGTGCCAGCAGCTTCCTTAGCGGGAGCTACAATGAGCAGTTCTTC; CDR3 protein: CASSFLSGSYNEQFF
clone size: -; V gene: TRBV20-1; D gene: -; J gene: TRBJ2-3; CDR3 DNA: TGCAGTGCTAGGTACGGGGTAGCGCAGTATTTT; CDR3 protein: CSARYGVAQYF
clone size: -; V gene: TRBV20-1; D gene: -; J gene: TRBJ1-2; CDR3 DNA: TGCAGTCTTTACCCGGGGGGATATGGCTACACCTTC; CDR3 protein: CSLYPGGYGYTF
clone size: few; V gene: TRBV15; D gene: TRBD1; J gene: TRBJ2-7; CDR3 DNA: TGTGCCACCAGCAGAGATCCGGGACAGTACGAGCAGTACTTC; CDR3 protein: CATSRDPGQYEQYF
clone size: -; V gene: TRBV20-1; D gene: -; J gene: TRBJ2-4; CDR3 DNA: TGCAGTGCTGGGCTGGGAGACATTCAGTACTTC; CDR3 protein: CSAGLGDIQYF
clone size: medium-sized; V gene: TRBV2; D gene: -; J gene: TRBJ2-1; CDR3 DNA: TGTGCCAGCAGTGAAGGGGCTGACAAGCAGTTCTTC; CDR3 protein: CASSEGADKQFF
clone size: -; V gene: TRBV6-6; D gene: -; J gene: TRBJ2-1; CDR3 DNA: TGTGCCAGCAGACTCGTAAGTGAGCAGTTCTTC; CDR3 protein: CASRLVSEQFF
clone size: many; V gene: TRBV29-1; D gene: -; J gene: TRBJ1-2; CDR3 DNA: TGCAGCGTTGAGTCGGGGTACGGCTACACCTTC; CDR3 protein: CSVESGYGYTF
clone size: few; V gene: TRBV15; D gene: -; J gene: TRBJ2-1; CDR3 DNA: TGTGCCACCAGCAGAGAAACAGTTGCTTACAATGAGCAGTTCTTC; CDR3 protein: CATSRETVAYNEQFF
clone size: few; V gene: TRBV5-6; D gene: -; J gene: TRBJ2-3; CDR3 DNA: TGTGCCAGCAGCTGGCCCCCAGGGGTCGGGACAGATACGCAGTATTTT; CDR3 protein: CASSWPPGVGTDTQYF
clone size: -; V gene: TRBV29-1; D gene: -; J gene: TRBJ2-5; CDR3 DNA: TGCAGCGTTGTGGTCAGATACCAAGAGACCCAGTACTTC; CDR3 protein: CSVVVRYQETQYF
clone size: -; V gene: TRBV7-2; D gene: -; J gene: TRBJ2-1; CDR3 DNA: TGTGCCAGCAGCTCTCTACCTCAAGAGACCCAGTTCTTC; CDR3 protein: CASSSLPQETQFF
clone size: -; V gene: TRBV11-2; D gene: -; J gene: TRBJ2-7; CDR3 DNA: TGTGCCAGCAGCCCCATACGGGCCTACGAGCAGTACTTC; CDR3 protein: CASSPIRAYEQYF
clone size: -; V gene: TRBV20-1; D gene: TRBD2; J gene: TRBJ2-5; CDR3 DNA: TGCAGTGCTAGAGACGCCGGGACTAGCAGGAGTGAGACCCAGTACTTC; CDR3 protein: CSARDAGTSRSETQYF
clone size: -; V gene: TRBV7-8; D gene: -; J gene: TRBJ2-7; CDR3 DNA: TGTGCCAGCAGCTCCCCATTCGGGGAATCCTACAATGAGCAGTACTTC; CDR3 protein: CASSSPFGESYNEQYF
clone size: -; V gene: TRBV28; D gene: -; J gene: TRBJ1-1; CDR3 DNA: TGTGCCAGCAGTTTATTGTCAGCGAACACTGAAGCTTTCTTT; CDR3 protein: CASSLLSANTEAFF
clone size: -; V gene: TRBV2; D gene: -; J gene: TRBJ2-1; CDR3 DNA: TGTGCCAGCAGCATCACAGGGGGGGCCATCATAAATGAGCAGTTCTTC; CDR3 protein: CASSITGGAIINEQFF
clone size: few; V gene: TRBV6-2/TRBV6-3; D gene: -; J gene: TRBJ2-1; CDR3 DNA: TGTGCCAGCAGTTATAGTTCGCATGAGCAGTTCTTC; CDR3 protein: CASSYSSHEQFF
clone size: -; V gene: TRBV4-3; D gene: -; J gene: TRBJ2-3; CDR3 DNA: TGCGCCAGCAGCCAAGCTACAGCACTAGGAGATACGCAGTATTTT; CDR3 protein: CASSQATALGDTQYF
clone size: -; V gene: TRBV6-5; D gene: -; J gene: TRBJ2-3; CDR3 DNA: TGTGCCAGCAACGGCGGGAATACGCAGTATTTT; CDR3 protein: CASNGGNTQYF
clone size: -; V gene: TRBV28; D gene: -; J gene: TRBJ1-1; CDR3 DNA: TGTGCCAGCAGTAAGGGGTTCCCTGAAGCTTTCTTT; CDR3 protein: CASSKGFPEAFF
clone size: -; V gene: TRBV25-1; D gene: TRBD1; J gene: TRBJ2-7; CDR3 DNA: TGTGCCAGCAGTGAATCGGGGACAGGGGTTTACGAGCAGTACTTC; CDR3 protein: CASSESGTGVYEQYF
clone size: -; V gene: TRBV7-2; D gene: TRBD2; J gene: TRBJ2-7; CDR3 DNA: TGTGCCAGCAGCGCCGACCCGCCTAGCGGGTTATACGAGCAGTACTTC; CDR3 protein: CASSADPPSGLYEQYF
clone size: -; V gene: TRBV6-2/TRBV6-3; D gene: -; J gene: TRBJ2-7; CDR3 DNA: TGTGCCAGCAGTTACAGTCTCACCGACGGTTTTCAGGGCGAGCAGTACTTC; CDR3 protein: CASSYSLTDGFQGEQYF